The 17 T cell receptor beta chains listed next were all sequenced from one sample in a study of T cell responses to AZD1222 COVID-19 vaccine. Assay: immunoSEQ multiplex PCR; the TCRdb copy retains only in-frame clones and omits some. The repertoire holds 200,000 or so clones, with roughly 93% as singletons. Here the sequenced sample was peripheral blood, taken on day 0 of AZD1222 vaccination. The receptors here all came from an adult in good health.

This chain links TRBV6-5 with TRBJ1-6; 11 bases line up with TRBD1. CDR1 is MNHEY and CDR2 is SVGAGI in the germline V gene. Germline trimming cut 6 bases from V and 9 bases from J; bases unmatched to any gene: 4. The CDR3 sequence is 14 residues long. In nucleotides, the CDR3 is TGTGCCAGCAGGAGGACAGGGGGCTTTTCACCCCTCCACTTT. Protein sequence: CASRRTGGFSPLHF.

This clone was seen once. This chain links TRBV28 with TRBJ1-4, with 7 bases matching TRBD1. Looked up from germline, CDR1 is MDHEN and CDR2 is SYDVKM. V was pared by 7 bases and J by 10 bases, with 9 bases of the junction left unmatched. The CDR3 contains 13 residues. CDR3 nucleotide sequence: TGTGCCAGCACCAGAGACAGGGATGGAAAACTGTTTTTT. Amino acid sequence: CASTRDRDGKLFF.

This chain uses TRBV6-2 or TRBV6-3 with TRBJ2-2, with 12 bases that match TRBD2. The V segment lost 6 bases and the J segment 2 bases; nucleotides outside the gene matches: 4. The CDR3 covers 16 residues. The V gene's germline CDR1 is MNHEY and CDR2 SVGEGT. The CDR3 reads CASSPGLAGNTGELFF. CDR3 DNA sequence: TGTGCCAGCAGCCCAGGACTAGCGGGAAACACCGGGGAGCTGTTTTTT.

The V and J genes are TRBV6-5 and TRBJ2-7, with no clear D. From germline, CDR1 is MNHEY and CDR2 SVGAGI. V was trimmed by 2 bases and J by 5 bases, leaving 7 bases between them. The CDR3 runs to 12 residues. Written as DNA, the CDR3 is TGTGCCAGCAGTTACCCCGTAAACGAGCAGTACTTC. It translates to CASSYPVNEQYF.

The gene calls are TRBV3-1 (or the pseudogene TRBV3-2) and TRBJ2-7; D gene uncertain. Trimming cost V 5 bases and J 7 bases, with 12 bases left between them. Germline V CDR1 and CDR2: LGHDT, YNNKEL (reference sequence). This CDR3 contains 12 residues. CDR3 residues: CASSAVGREQYF. The CDR3, as DNA: TGTGCCAGCAGCGCGGTAGGGCGAGAGCAGTACTTC.

Comment on this clone: Other DNA sequences within the sample encode an identical CDR3. The chain joins TRBV12-3 or TRBV12-4 to TRBJ1-2; D gene unclear. The CDR3 consists of 13 residues. Trimming removed 6 bases at V and 0 bases at J, with 8 bases between. Here the CDR3 reads CASSRTANYGYTF. CDR3 DNA: TGTGCCAGCAGCCGCACAGCTAACTATGGCTACACCTTC.

J is TRBJ2-3 and V is TRBV5-1; 11 bases line up with TRBD2. J lost 0 bases, V lost 1 base, and 7 bases had no gene match. Germline CDR1 reads SGHRS; CDR2 reads YFSETQ. This CDR3 has 18 residues. CDR3: CASSLRTSGSASTDTQYF. The CDR3 bases are TGCGCCAGCAGCTTGCGTACTAGCGGGAGCGCTAGCACAGATACGCAGTATTTT.

The V and J genes are TRBV6-1 and TRBJ2-1, with D maybe TRBD2 (5 bases). The CDR3 runs to 13 residues. V lost 1 base, J lost 9 bases, and 10 bases lay in between. Germline V gene lookup returns CDR1 MNHNS and CDR2 SASEGT. In nucleotides, the CDR3 is TGTGCCAGCAGTGAAGGCGCGGGCCCTGAGCAGTTCTTC. It is translated as CASSEGAGPEQFF.

J is TRBJ1-6 and V is TRBV30; 9 bases map to TRBD1. CDR1 and CDR2 (germline): GTSNPN, SVGIG (reference sequence). The J segment lost 6 bases and the V segment lost 1 base, leaving 4 bases of the junction unmatched. CDR3 length: 15 amino acids. CDR3 protein: CAWSEGQGRNSPLHF. The CDR3 DNA follows: TGTGCCTGGAGTGAGGGACAGGGACGTAATTCACCCCTCCACTTT. The variable domain in full, with the rest retrieved from reference TRBV30 and TRBJ1-6, is SQTIHQWPATLVQPVGSPLSLECTVEGTSNPNLYWYRQAAGRGLQLLFYSVGIGQISSEVPQNLSASRPQDRQFILSSKKLLLSDSGFYLCAWSEGQGRNSPLHFGNGTRLTVT.

Notes on this clone: No DNA is shown, since the ends of the CDR3 on it are uncertain; the CDR3 is the one TCRdb lists. CDR3 in amino acids: CASSFLAGGSSGNTIYF. This chain uses TRBV28 with TRBJ1-3; TRBD1 is the table's D call and was not checked against the DNA. The CDR3 spans 17 residues, counting both ends. Per the germline V gene, CDR1 is MDHEN and CDR2 is SYDVKM.

The chain combines TRBV28 with TRBJ2-7; 11 positions match TRBD1. The CDR3 runs 15 residues. Trimming took 3 bases from V and 2 from J; bases not matched to a gene: 3. Germline CDR1 is MDHEN and CDR2 is SYDVKM. The CDR3 DNA reads TGTGCCAGCAGTTTCGCGGGACAGGGGGCCTACGAGCAGTACTTC. Amino acids: CASSFAGQGAYEQYF.

The CDR3 reads CASRSSGLGETQYF. For the CDR3, the DNA is TGTGCCAGCCGCTCTTCCGGACTAGGAGAGACCCAGTACTTC. The gene calls are TRBV7-8 and TRBJ2-5, with 7 nucleotides matching TRBD2. The length of the CDR3 is 14 residues. V was pared by 8 bases and J by 4 bases, with 10 bases of the junction left unmatched. Germline lookup yields CDR1 SGHVS and CDR2 FQNEAQ.

The rearrangement links TRBV28 to TRBJ2-7; D is unresolved. Germline CDR1 MDHEN, CDR2 SYDVKM. The germline V and J ends were trimmed by 4 bases and 3 bases, with 7 bases remaining between them. CDR3 length: 12 amino acids. CDR3 DNA sequence: TGTGCCAGCAGTTCGGCCTACTACGAGCAGTACTTC. It specifies CASSSAYYEQYF.

The chain combines TRBV6-5 with TRBJ1-1; D may be TRBD1 (6 bases). The CDR3 covers 15 residues. The germline V gene encodes CDR1 MNHEY and CDR2 SVGAGI. The V gene lost 5 bases and the J gene lost 1 base, with 14 bases spanning the gap. The CDR3 region is CASSPSGATNTEAFF. CDR3 nucleotides: TGTGCCAGCAGTCCATCAGGGGCGACGAACACTGAAGCTTTCTTT.

The V gene is TRBV28, the J gene TRBJ1-4; D unresolved. Trimming shortened V by 10 bases and J by 5 bases, and 17 bases separated the two germline ends. The CDR3 loop spans 14 amino acids. The germline CDR1 and CDR2 sequences are MDHEN and SYDVKM. CDR3 nucleotide sequence: TGTGCCATTCAATCTAGAGGGCCGAATGAAAAACTGTTTTTT. Its protein product is CAIQSRGPNEKLFF.

CDR3 region: CASSSWAGNYEQYF. Written as DNA, the CDR3 is TGTGCCAGCAGCTCCTGGGCGGGAAACTACGAGCAGTACTTC. This sequence joins TRBV27 and TRBJ2-7; possibly TRBD2 for D (6 bases). The CDR3 extends over 14 amino acids. Deletions cut 6 bases from V and 3 bases from J, with 15 bases between. CDR1 MNHEY and CDR2 SMNVEV come from the germline V gene (reference sequence).

The rearrangement joins TRBV7-2 to TRBJ1-3; a weak D match, TRBD1 (5 bases). This CDR3 region has 17 residues. The V end lost 4 bases, the J end lost 0 bases, and 16 bases lay between the germline ends. In germline, CDR1 is SGHTA, CDR2 FQGNSA. CDR3 nucleotide sequence: TGTGCCAGCAGCTACCACCAGGGACCCCTCTCTGGAAACACCATATATTTT. As protein: CASSYHQGPLSGNTIYF.